This TCR beta chain was retrieved from a study of ipilimumab plus nivolumab after autologous stem cell transplantation (TCRdb year 2021). Regarding the research as a whole: The median number of doses that trial patients received was four or five for ipilimumab and roughly 8 for nivolumab. The intent-to-treat population of the trial consisted of approximately 40 patients. Patients in the trial were undergoing autologous transplant and had high-risk diffuse large B cell lymphoma, mature T cell lymphoma, or multiple myeloma. The DLBCL cohort included primary refractory and relapsed disease, with 18-month progression-free survival of approximately 87% and 28% respectively.

Library preparation employed the immunoSEQ multiplex PCR assay. This immuneACCESS table, as held by TCRdb, lists in-frame sequences with V and J called but not all clones. Of the missing ones, under half trace to an unresolved V gene in checked studies; the others have no known cause. The sample table records 17,000 or so clones; over 60% of these occur just once. Less than 25% of the sample lies in the top ten. Overall results and qualifications from the work: The authors concluded that, as post-transplant consolidation, combined checkpoint inhibition appeared tolerable. The authors stated that profiles of the T cell receptor repertoire, regulatory T cell phenotype and gut microbiota provided a biologic rationale for studying this approach further.

Concerning this clone itself: It lacks a known antigen. No much larger clonotype is one base removed from it; base qualities were not supplied.

Checkpoint therapy began 14 to 28 days after autologous transplant, with ipilimumab given at 1 mg/kg intravenously on day 1 of selected weeks. Patients received nivolumab at 3 mg/kg intravenously on day 1 of weeks 1, 4, 7, 10, and every two weeks through week 26. This Phase Ib clinical trial tested ipilimumab plus nivolumab, a combined checkpoint inhibition, as consolidation after autologous stem cell transplantation. Looking up the germline V gene yields CDR1 SGDLS and CDR2 YYNGEE. The CDR3, cysteine through phenylalanine, is 16 amino acids long. CDR3 DNA only is kept here, 48 bases in frame from base 1. The V end gives up 0 bases and the J end 0 bases, leaving 4 bases in the junction not matched to a gene.

This clonotype originated in a male donor with diffuse large B-cell lymphoma. The chain joins TRBV9 to TRBJ2-3; 7 central nucleotides agree with TRBD2. This specimen was PBMCs, taken in a trial of ipilimumab plus nivolumab as post-transplant consolidation. The DNA reads TGTGCCAGCAGCGTAGATGGCGGGGGTAGCACAGATACGCAGTATTTT. This translates into CASSVDGGGSTDTQYF. Supplemented by the reference TRBV9 and TRBJ2-3 proteins around the CDR3, the complete variable domain is DSGVTQTPKHLITATGQRVTLRCSPRSGDLSVYWYQQSLDQGLQFLIQYYNGEERAKGNILERFSAQQFPDLHSELNLSSLELGDSALYFCASSVDGGGSTDTQYFGPGTRLTVL.